This TCR beta chain stems from a study of beta chain features in type 1 diabetes. cDNA synthesis used the whole RNA isolate, giving expressed TCRB sequences. This table comes from immunoSEQ multiplex PCR, and its TCRdb copy is limited to in-frame clones, with some not included. Of about 270,000 clones in the sample, roughly an eighth are singletons; the top ten hold 0.015% to 0.02%. Notes on this clone: Its antigen is still unknown.

Study-level results: Insertions were fewer and deletions more numerous at VDJ junctions in type 1 diabetes patients. The study found moderately but significantly shorter TCRB CDR3s in all four CD4+ subsets of Type 1 diabetes patients. Patients showed naive, central memory and Treg TCRB repertoires that appeared more similar than those of healthy donors.

The sequence was collected from a man in his thirties or forties with type 1 diabetes. The sequenced sample consisted of naive CD4+ T cells from blood.

CDR3 region: CASCGTARGETQYF. The CDR3 DNA reads as TGTGCCAGCTGTGGGACAGCCAGGGGAGAGACCCAGTACTTC. The V and J genes are TRBV2 and TRBJ2-5; 7 nucleotides match TRBD1. V trimming: 8 bases; J trimming: 4 bases; junction bases outside the gene matches: 10. This CDR3 region has 14 residues. Germline V CDR1 and CDR2: SNHLY, FYNNEI.